This entry is about one T cell receptor beta chain. This record comes from a study of T cells in Graves' hyperthyroidism and ophthalmopathy. Trimming removed 0 bases at V and 2 bases at J, with 8 bases between. CDR1 and CDR2 from the germline V gene are LGHDT and YNNKEL (reference sequence). The length of the CDR3 is 15 residues. The source material, RNA transcripts, was used to amplify TCR beta CDR3 regions. During a first-round RT-PCR of the TCR CDR3, the HTBI primer set was used. TCRdb passed the multiplex PCR reads through MiXCR, listing each CDR3 protein once. The table lists approximately 360,000 distinct CDR3 sequences, 20% to 25% of them singletons. No progression to ophthalmopathy during 18 months of follow-up defined stable disease. The study excluded patients with uncontrolled infection, other autoimmune disease, pregnancy or lactation. The PBMCs were taken from approximately 9 ml of fresh peripheral blood.

This sequence joins TRBV3-1 and TRBJ2-1, with D possibly being TRBD2 (5 bases). The sample comprised blood. The source is a man in his forties or fifties with Graves' hyperthyroidism. The CDR3 protein is CASSQDGGTYNEQFF. The CDR3 nucleotides read TGTGCCAGCAGCCAAGATGGAGGTACCTACAATGAGCAGTTCTTC.